The rows below give T cell receptor beta chains drawn from one sample of a study of tumor-infiltrating lymphocytes in oesophageal squamous cell carcinoma. MiXCR, applied by TCRdb to the PCR reads, yields one record per CDR3 protein. The sample has some 12,000 distinct CDR3 sequences, roughly 50% seen once. The material sequenced was esophageal tumor tissue. Every receptor here comes from a female donor with esophageal squamous cell carcinoma. Both conserved end residues are part of each CDR3. D genes are given only for firm matches. Size values are once, few and many counts, or a class for expanded clones, and some rows have none.

clone_size d_call j_call v_call cdr3_nt cdr3_aa
. . TRBJ2-6 TRBV24-1 TGTGCCACCAGTGGAGTGAACTCTGGGGCCAACGTCCTGACTTTC CATSGVNSGANVLTF
. . TRBJ2-1 TRBV7-6 TGTGCTAGCAGCCCGACTTCGGGGCCTTTCGGTAATGAGCAGTTCTTC CASSPTSGPFGNEQFF
. TRBD2 TRBJ2-4 TRBV7-2 TGTGCCAGCAGCCTAATTAGCGGGGCGGGGGGCAAAAACATTCAGTACTTC CASSLISGAGGKNIQYF
medium-sized TRBD2 TRBJ2-2 TRBV7-2 TGTGCCAGCAGCTTAGCGGGGGGGAAGACCGGGGAGCTGTTTTTT CASSLAGGKTGELFF
. TRBD1 TRBJ2-7 TRBV7-4 TGTGCCAGCAGCCCCCCCACGGTACAGGGGAGTGTCAAGCAGTACTTC CASSPPTVQGSVKQYF
many . TRBJ2-5 TRBV19 TGTGCCAGTAGTATCGGGGTGACCCAGTACTTC CASSIGVTQYF
. TRBD2 TRBJ2-7 TRBV6-1 TGTGCCAGCAGTGATGCGGGAGTCTCTTATCCCCTGTGGAAAGAGCAGTACTTC CASSDAGVSYPLWKEQYF
. . TRBJ1-4 TRBV2 TGTGCCAGCAGTGAAAGCCCTATGGGTCGGGAAAAACTGTTTTTT CASSESPMGREKLFF
. . TRBJ1-2 TRBV7-3 TGTGCCAGCAGCTCGACAGGCAACAAGATGGGGGGCTACACCTTC CASSSTGNKMGGYTF
. . TRBJ2-1 TRBV6-1 TGTGCCAGCAGGGGACCGTTCTCCTACAATGAGCAGTTCTTC CASRGPFSYNEQFF
many . TRBJ2-7 TRBV7-6 TGTGCCAGCTTGGACCTCGGGTCCTACGAGCAGTACTTC CASLDLGSYEQYF
. . TRBJ1-5 TRBV12-3/TRBV12-4 TGTGCCAGCAGTTTGGAGGGAATTCAGCCCCAGCATTTT CASSLEGIQPQHF
. . TRBJ2-5 TRBV7-8 TGTGCCAGCAGCCCCCACCCGACATTCCAAGAGACCCAGTACTTC CASSPHPTFQETQYF
. . TRBJ2-1 TRBV7-3 TGTGCCAGCAGCTTAACTAGCTCCTACAATGAGCAGTTCTTC CASSLTSSYNEQFF
. . TRBJ2-1 TRBV7-2 TGTGCCAGCAGCTCATCGGGGAGGGGGAATGAGCAGTTCTTC CASSSSGRGNEQFF
. . TRBJ2-3 TRBV7-2 TGTGCCAGCAGGGAGAGGGAGGACACAGATACGCAGTATTTT CASREREDTDTQYF
. . TRBJ2-5 TRBV7-9 TGTGCCAGCAGCGGAGCGGGCGTGGAGACCCAGTACTTC CASSGAGVETQYF
. TRBD2 TRBJ2-1 TRBV7-2 TGTGCCAGCAGCTTCCCCAGGGGAGGCGGGAGGGCCAGGAATGAGCAGTTCTTC CASSFPRGGGRARNEQFF
. . TRBJ1-1 TRBV7-6 TGTGCCAGCAGCTTAGGGGGGAACAGCAACACTGAAGCTTTCTTT CASSLGGNSNTEAFF
. TRBD1 TRBJ2-4 TRBV11-2 TGTGCCAGCAGCGGTGGACAGGGAGCCAAAAACATTCAGTACTTC CASSGGQGAKNIQYF
. . TRBJ2-5 TRBV12-5 TGTGCTAGTGGCCCCGGACAGCCGCAAGAGACCCAGTACTTC CASGPGQPQETQYF
many . TRBJ1-1 TRBV24-1 TGTGCCACCAGGCTGCGGATTAGGCCCGACCCCGGAGAAGCTTTCTTT CATRLRIRPDPGEAFF
few . TRBJ2-5 TRBV6-1 TGTGCCAGCAGTTTTCAGCCACTCGCCGGGGAGCTGTACTTC CASSFQPLAGELYF
many . TRBJ2-6 TRBV7-2 TGTGCCAGCAGCTTAGGGCTAAGTGTGGCCAACGTCCTGACTTTC CASSLGLSVANVLTF
few TRBD1 TRBJ2-2 TRBV7-9 TGTGCCAGCAGTCTACAACAGGGGGCGCAAGGGGAGCTGTTTTTT CASSLQQGAQGELFF
. TRBD1 TRBJ2-1 TRBV12-3/TRBV12-4 TGTGCCAGCAGTTTAAGGGACAGGGGGAATGAGCAGTTCTTC CASSLRDRGNEQFF
many TRBD2 TRBJ2-1 TRBV7-9 TGTGCCAGCAGCCCAGCAGCTAGCGGGATCTTCTGGAATGAGCAGTTCTTC CASSPAASGIFWNEQFF
. TRBD1 TRBJ1-3 TRBV7-4 TGTGCCAGCAGCTTAGGAGCCGACAGGGGGCACACCATATATTTT CASSLGADRGHTIYF
few TRBD2 TRBJ2-1 TRBV7-3 TGTGCCAGCAGCTTAAGGCCTAGCGGGGGGGTGGGCAATGAGCAGTTCTTC CASSLRPSGGVGNEQFF
few . TRBJ2-1 TRBV7-7 TGTGCTAGCAGCTTCCCCGGGAAAAATGAGCAGTTCTTC CASSFPGKNEQFF